One sample yielded the 21 T cell receptor beta chains listed below, sequenced in a study of blood T cell repertoires in COVID-19. Libraries were prepared by immunoSEQ multiplex PCR; TCRdb keeps only in-frame clonotypes and omits some of them. Among roughly 100,000 clones listed, approximately 90% were seen once. The sample taken for sequencing was peripheral blood. These receptors came from a man between 45 and 60 years old with acute or convalescent COVID-19.

Only one count was recorded for this clone. The chain has TRBV9 and TRBJ2-1, with D perhaps TRBD1 (6 bases). This CDR3 is built from 14 residues. The germline V and J ends were trimmed by 0 bases and 9 bases, with 13 bases remaining between them. In germline, CDR1 is SGDLS, CDR2 YYNGEE. Written as DNA, the CDR3 is TGTGCCAGCAGCGTAGAGGGGACGACAGGTGAGCAGTTCTTC. This codes for CASSVEGTTGEQFF.

V and J are TRBV6-4 and TRBJ2-1, with 9 bases matching TRBD2. From germline, CDR1 is MRHNA and CDR2 SNTAGT. CDR3 length equals 16 residues. The ends lost 6 bases at V and 0 bases at J; junction bases unmatched: 6. CDR3 coding DNA: TGTGCCAGCAGCCAAGATAGCGGGAGCTCCTACAATGAGCAGTTCTTC. Amino acids: CASSQDSGSSYNEQFF.

On this clone itself: A read error may account for a junction end that differs from germline. The chain couples TRBV4-1 to TRBJ2-7, with 10 nucleotides matching TRBD2. Germline loops: CDR1 MGHRA, CDR2 YSYEKL. The CDR3 extends over 16 amino acids. Written as DNA, the CDR3 is TGCGCCAGCAGTCAAGATGGCGGGACTAGCGTCTACGAGCAGTACTTC. It specifies CASSQDGGTSVYEQYF.

This rearrangement joins TRBV6-5 to TRBJ1-1, with D perhaps matching TRBD1 (6 bases). The germline gives CDR1 MNHEY, CDR2 SVGAGI. The CDR3 runs 13 residues. V dropped 1 base and J dropped 5 bases, with 8 bases sitting between them. CDR3 DNA sequence: TGTGCCAGCAGTTACTTTAGGGGGACTGAAGCTTTCTTT. Amino acid sequence: CASSYFRGTEAFF.

In this sample, this clone turned up a few times. V usage is TRBV5-1 and J usage is TRBJ1-6, with 11 bases fitting TRBD1. Germline CDR1 and CDR2: SGHRS and YFSETQ. After removal of 1 base from V and 9 bases from J, the junction contained 3 bases not matched to a gene. The CDR3 is made up of 15 amino acids. The chain's CDR3 is CASSLWTGGRSPLHF. CDR3 DNA: TGCGCCAGCAGCTTGTGGACAGGGGGCCGTTCACCCCTCCACTTT.

This clone appeared a few times. The chain links TRBV10-3 to TRBJ1-2, with TRBD1 matching 9 bases. V shed 5 bases and J 4 bases; nucleotides not matched to a gene: 2. Germline loops: CDR1 ENHRY, CDR2 SYGVKD. This CDR3 has 13 residues. The CDR3 DNA reads TGTGCCATCAGTCAGGGACAGGGCTATGGCTACACCTTC. Residues: CAISQGQGYGYTF.

The chain recombines TRBV5-1 with TRBJ1-5; a possible D gene is TRBD1 (5 bases). The CDR3 is 14 residues long. V lost 3 bases and J lost 1, with 8 bases in between. Germline CDR1 SGHRS, CDR2 YFSETQ. This CDR3 is CASSWGDSNQPQHF. The CDR3 region has the DNA TGCGCCAGCAGCTGGGGGGACAGCAATCAGCCCCAGCATTTT.

The chain links TRBV21-1 to TRBJ1-5; TRBD1 reflects the table's D call only, with no check against the DNA. TRBV21-1 is marked as a pseudogene. The CDR3 has 17 residues. The chain's CDR3 is CASSNDQGEDGNQPQHF. The CDR3 DNA reads as TGTGCCAGCAGCAACGACCAGGGGGAGGATGGCAATCAGCCCCAGCATTTT.

V usage is TRBV23-1 and J usage is TRBJ2-7; 10 bases agree with TRBD1. TRBV23-1 is treated as an ORF (open reading frame) with a function not yet certain. The junction had 8 bases not matched to a gene; V was cut back by 8 bases and J by 7 bases. The CDR3 contains 13 residues. DNA of the CDR3: TGCGCCAGCCCCGACAGGGGGCTTGGGGAGCAGTACTTC. This gives the protein CASPDRGLGEQYF.

The V and J genes are TRBV12-3 or TRBV12-4 and TRBJ2-7, with 10 positions matching TRBD2. CDR3 length: 13 residues. V gave up 4 bases and J gave up 7 bases; unmatched junction bases: 4. In DNA, the CDR3 is TGTGCCAGCAGTTACAGCGGGAGGGGTGAGCAGTACTTC. Translating it yields CASSYSGRGEQYF.

The gene calls are TRBV7-8 and TRBJ1-1; 7 bases agree with TRBD1. J gave up 5 bases and V 5 bases, and 14 bases lay outside the gene matches. CDR3 length: 16 residues. Germline CDR1 reads SGHVS; CDR2 reads FQNEAQ. CDR3 sequence reads: CASSRRFQGDDTEAFF. The DNA of the CDR3 is TGTGCCAGCAGCCGCCGTTTCCAGGGGGATGATACTGAAGCTTTCTTT.

The V gene is TRBV3-1 (or the pseudogene TRBV3-2), the J gene TRBJ2-2, with 8 nucleotides matching TRBD2. The CDR3 length is 16 residues. J gave up 6 bases and V 0 bases, and 6 bases lay outside the gene matches. Per germline, CDR1 LGHDT and CDR2 YNNKEL (reference sequence). The CDR3 bases are TGTGCCAGCAGCCAAGATGGCGGACTAGCCCCCGGGGAGCTGTTTTTT. This codes for CASSQDGGLAPGELFF.

This chain connects TRBV19 to TRBJ1-1; 8 bases map to TRBD1. This CDR3 contains 11 residues. The trim removed 4 bases at V and 10 bases at J, leaving 2 bases unmatched. Germline-derived CDR1 and CDR2 are LNHDA and SQIVND (reference sequence). The CDR3 sequence is CASSNGQGAFF. CDR3 in DNA: TGTGCCAGTAGTAACGGACAGGGAGCTTTCTTT.

The chain employs TRBV25-1 and TRBJ2-7, with D perhaps TRBD1 (6 bases). From germline, CDR1 is MGHDK and CDR2 SYGVNS. V lost 7 bases to trimming and J lost 4 bases, with 11 bases between them. This CDR3 has 12 amino acids. CDR3 amino acids: CASNRAGYEQYF. The CDR3 nucleotides read TGTGCCAGCAACAGGGCCGGATACGAGCAGTACTTC.

The chain joins TRBV9 to TRBJ2-3, with D possibly being TRBD2 (5 bases). The V end lost 0 bases, the J end lost 3 bases, and 8 bases lay between the germline ends. In germline, CDR1 is SGDLS, CDR2 YYNGEE. CDR3 length equals 14 residues. For the CDR3, the DNA is TGTGCCAGCAGCGTAGTAGCGCTTACAGATACGCAGTATTTT. Amino acids: CASSVVALTDTQYF. The full variable domain, with the rest looked up from reference TRBV9 and TRBJ2-3, is DSGVTQTPKHLITATGQRVTLRCSPRSGDLSVYWYQQSLDQGLQFLIQYYNGEERAKGNILERFSAQQFPDLHSELNLSSLELGDSALYFCASSVVALTDTQYFGPGTRLTVL.

The V and J genes are TRBV11-2 and TRBJ1-3; 8 bases line up with TRBD1. The V and J ends lost 6 bases and 3 bases, in that order; junction bases with no gene match: 7. This CDR3 has 15 amino acids. Looked up from germline, CDR1 is SGHAT and CDR2 is FQNNGV. The CDR3 coding sequence is TGTGCCAGCAGGGCCGACAGGGGTGGTGGAAACACCATATATTTT. Translation: CASRADRGGGNTIYF.

This clone has a handful of counts. V is TRBV6-5 and J is TRBJ2-7, with D tentatively TRBD2 (6 bases). The germline gives CDR1 MNHEY, CDR2 SVGAGI. There are 14 residues in the CDR3. V shed 7 bases and J shed 2 bases, with 15 bases lying between them. As DNA, the CDR3 is TGTGCCAGCAAGAGGAGCGGGTCGGCCTACGAGCAGTACTTC. Encoded protein: CASKRSGSAYEQYF.

The rearrangement links TRBV7-2 to TRBJ2-7; D possibly corresponds to TRBD2 (6 bases). The CDR3 consists of 13 residues. V shed 4 bases and J shed 4 bases, with 11 bases lying between them. Germline assignment: CDR1 SGHTA and CDR2 FQGNSA. The CDR3 nucleotides are TGTGCCAGCAGCTGGACTATTTATTACGAGCAGTACTTC. Its protein is CASSWTIYYEQYF.

The rearrangement links TRBV7-9 to TRBJ2-1, with 10 bases fitting TRBD1. This CDR3 comprises 15 residues. Germline V lookup: CDR1 SEHNR, CDR2 FQNEAQ (reference sequence). V shed 1 base, J shed 5 bases, and the junction held 2 bases outside the gene matches. In DNA, the CDR3 is TGTGCCAGCAGCTTAGTGACAGGGGGCCACAATGAGCAGTTCTTC. It yields the protein CASSLVTGGHNEQFF.

The chain links TRBV7-9 to TRBJ2-7, with no clear D. Trimming pared 3 bases from V and 3 bases from J, leaving 9 bases between. Germline CDR1 is SEHNR and CDR2 is FQNEAQ (reference sequence). This CDR3 is 13 amino acids long. The CDR3 is CASSLAHIYEQYF. Here the CDR3 DNA reads TGTGCCAGCAGCTTGGCTCACATCTACGAGCAGTACTTC.

This clone was picked up one time. V is TRBV9 and J is TRBJ2-3; TRBD2 is a possible D gene (6 bases). The CDR3 contains 15 residues. Germline V gene lookup returns CDR1 SGDLS and CDR2 YYNGEE. V gave up 1 base and J gave up 0 bases, with 9 bases separating them. This CDR3 reads CASSVMGTSTDTQYF. The CDR3 DNA sequence: TGTGCCAGCAGCGTAATGGGGACTAGCACAGATACGCAGTATTTT. The whole variable domain, filled in from reference TRBV9 and TRBJ2-3, reads DSGVTQTPKHLITATGQRVTLRCSPRSGDLSVYWYQQSLDQGLQFLIQYYNGEERAKGNILERFSAQQFPDLHSELNLSSLELGDSALYFCASSVMGTSTDTQYFGPGTRLTVL.